The entry that follows covers one T cell receptor (beta chain) sequence. This sample was included in a study of technical replicates of blood from four donors. This CDR3 comprises 14 residues. V lost 3 bases to trimming and J lost 5 bases, with 11 bases between them. Germline CDR1 and CDR2: LNHNV and YYDKDF (reference sequence). The assay was immunoSEQ multiplex PCR, and TCRdb's table has in-frame clones only and misses some. The data contain just under 45,000 clones, over 95% of them singletons. The receptor comes from a human donor in good health. Material for sequencing was T cells isolated from PBMCs. V gene TRBV15 combines with J gene TRBJ2-1, with unresolved D. The CDR3 nucleotides read TGTGCCACCAGCAGGAGAGAGGCTGACAATGAGCAGTTCTTC. Protein sequence: CATSRREADNEQFF.